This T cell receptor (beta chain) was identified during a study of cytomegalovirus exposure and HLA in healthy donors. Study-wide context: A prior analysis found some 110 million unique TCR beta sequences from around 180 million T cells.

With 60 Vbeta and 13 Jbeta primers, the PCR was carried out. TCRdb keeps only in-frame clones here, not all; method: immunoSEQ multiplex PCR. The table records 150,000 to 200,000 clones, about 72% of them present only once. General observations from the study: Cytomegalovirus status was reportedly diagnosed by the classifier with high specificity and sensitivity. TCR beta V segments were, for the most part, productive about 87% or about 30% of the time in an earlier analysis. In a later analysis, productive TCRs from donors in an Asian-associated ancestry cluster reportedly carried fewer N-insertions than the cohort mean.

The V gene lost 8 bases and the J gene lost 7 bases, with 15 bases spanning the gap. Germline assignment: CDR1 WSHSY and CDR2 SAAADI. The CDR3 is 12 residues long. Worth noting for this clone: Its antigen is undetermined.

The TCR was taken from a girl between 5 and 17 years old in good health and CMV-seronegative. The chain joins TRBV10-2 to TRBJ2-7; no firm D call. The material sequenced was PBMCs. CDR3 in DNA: TGCGCCAGCGCCGCGACCCCGGGTGAGCAGTACTTC. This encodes CASAATPGEQYF.